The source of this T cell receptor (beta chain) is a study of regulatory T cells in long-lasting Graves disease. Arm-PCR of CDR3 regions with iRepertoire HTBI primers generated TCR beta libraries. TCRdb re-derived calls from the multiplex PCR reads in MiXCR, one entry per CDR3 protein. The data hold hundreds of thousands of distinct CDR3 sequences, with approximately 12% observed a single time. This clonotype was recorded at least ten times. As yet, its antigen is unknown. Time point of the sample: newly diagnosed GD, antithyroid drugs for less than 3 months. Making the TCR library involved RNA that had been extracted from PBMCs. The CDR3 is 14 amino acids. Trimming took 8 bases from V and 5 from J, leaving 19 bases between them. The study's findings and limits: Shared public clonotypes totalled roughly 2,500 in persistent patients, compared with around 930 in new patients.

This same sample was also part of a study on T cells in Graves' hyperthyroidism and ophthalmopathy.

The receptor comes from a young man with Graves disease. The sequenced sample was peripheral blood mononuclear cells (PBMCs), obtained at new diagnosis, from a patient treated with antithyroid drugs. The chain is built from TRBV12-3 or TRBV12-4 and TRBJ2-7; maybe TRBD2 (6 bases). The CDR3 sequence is CASQAEGGENEQYF. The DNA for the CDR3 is TGTGCCAGCCAAGCGGAGGGAGGTGAGAACGAGCAGTACTTC.